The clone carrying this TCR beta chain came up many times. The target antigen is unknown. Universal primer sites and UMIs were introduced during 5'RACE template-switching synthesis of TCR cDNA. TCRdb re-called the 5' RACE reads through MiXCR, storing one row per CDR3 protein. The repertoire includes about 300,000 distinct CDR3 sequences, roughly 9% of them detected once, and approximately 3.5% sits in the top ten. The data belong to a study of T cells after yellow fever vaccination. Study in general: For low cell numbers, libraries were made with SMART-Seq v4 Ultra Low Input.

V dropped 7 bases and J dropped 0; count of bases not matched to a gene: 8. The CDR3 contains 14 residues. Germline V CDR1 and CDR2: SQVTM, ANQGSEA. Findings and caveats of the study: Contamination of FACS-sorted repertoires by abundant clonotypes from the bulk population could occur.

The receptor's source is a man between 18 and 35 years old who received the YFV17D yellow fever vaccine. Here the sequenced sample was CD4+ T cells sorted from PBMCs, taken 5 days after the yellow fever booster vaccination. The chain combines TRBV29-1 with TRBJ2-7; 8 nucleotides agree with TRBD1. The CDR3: CSAEPGTGSYEQYF. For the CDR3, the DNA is TGCAGCGCCGAACCCGGGACAGGCTCCTACGAGCAGTACTTC.